This is a list of T cell receptor beta chains from one sample in a study of blood T cell repertoires in COVID-19. Libraries were prepared by immunoSEQ multiplex PCR; TCRdb keeps only in-frame clonotypes and omits some of them. The profile covers roughly 250,000 clones, with 70% to 90% appearing a single time and approximately 4.2% taken by the ten largest. What was sequenced was PBMCs or T cells enriched from blood (not recorded which). Every receptor here comes from a woman aged 25 to 39 who had recovered from COVID-19. The CDR3 runs from the conserved cysteine through the conserved F or W. The order of the fields is J gene, V gene, clone size, D gene, CDR3 protein, CDR3 DNA. A D gene is named only where the DNA matches it firmly. Some rows mark clone size as missing; the rest say once, few, many or name a class of expanded clone.

j_call: TRBJ1-4; v_call: TRBV9; clone_size: .; d_call: .; cdr3_aa: CARVAGCEKLFF; cdr3_nt: TGTGCCAGGGTCGCGGGGTGCGAAAAACTGTTTTTT
j_call: TRBJ1-1; v_call: TRBV19; clone_size: .; d_call: TRBD1; cdr3_aa: CASSLTQGAEAFF; cdr3_nt: TGTGCCAGTAGCTTAACACAGGGGGCTGAAGCTTTCTTT
j_call: TRBJ2-5; v_call: TRBV30; clone_size: .; d_call: TRBD2; cdr3_aa: CALDRGLAGGPGHETQYF; cdr3_nt: TGTGCCTTAGACCGGGGACTAGCGGGAGGGCCAGGCCACGAGACCCAGTACTTC
j_call: TRBJ1-5; v_call: TRBV12-1; clone_size: .; d_call: .; cdr3_aa: CARDRVRNQPQHF; cdr3_nt: TGTGCCAGGGACAGGGTTCGTAATCAGCCCCAGCATTTT
j_call: TRBJ1-2; v_call: TRBV6-1; clone_size: .; d_call: .; cdr3_aa: CASSESLGREYGYTF; cdr3_nt: TGTGCCAGCAGTGAAAGTCTCGGGAGGGAGTATGGCTACACCTTC
j_call: TRBJ2-3; v_call: TRBV18; clone_size: .; d_call: TRBD1; cdr3_aa: CASSPLTGGSTDTQYF; cdr3_nt: TGTGCCAGCTCACCTCTGACAGGGGGTAGCACAGATACGCAGTATTTT
j_call: TRBJ1-2; v_call: TRBV19; clone_size: few; d_call: TRBD1; cdr3_aa: CASSSRTGQFVYGYTF; cdr3_nt: TGTGCCAGTAGTTCGCGGACAGGCCAATTTGTCTATGGCTACACCTTC
j_call: TRBJ1-1; v_call: TRBV3-1/TRBV3-2; clone_size: few; d_call: TRBD1; cdr3_aa: CASSLTGGGTEAFF; cdr3_nt: TGTGCCAGCAGCCTTACAGGGGGAGGGACTGAAGCTTTCTTT
j_call: TRBJ1-2; v_call: TRBV2; clone_size: .; d_call: .; cdr3_aa: CATSPPDWGGKYGYTF; cdr3_nt: TGTGCCACCAGTCCGCCGGATTGGGGAGGGAAATATGGCTACACCTTC
j_call: TRBJ2-1; v_call: TRBV7-9; clone_size: .; d_call: .; cdr3_aa: CASSGRVYEQFF; cdr3_nt: TGTGCCAGCAGCGGCAGGGTCTATGAGCAGTTCTTC
j_call: TRBJ2-5; v_call: TRBV19; clone_size: .; d_call: .; cdr3_aa: CASSMGAGLAETQYF; cdr3_nt: TGTGCCAGTAGTATGGGTGCAGGGCTGGCAGAGACCCAGTACTTC
j_call: TRBJ1-4; v_call: TRBV30; clone_size: once; d_call: .; cdr3_aa: CAWSWGGEKLFF; cdr3_nt: TGTGCCTGGAGCTGGGGCGGTGAAAAACTGTTTTTT
j_call: TRBJ1-1; v_call: TRBV7-2; clone_size: .; d_call: .; cdr3_aa: CASSLSQGYTEAFF; cdr3_nt: TGTGCCAGCAGCTTATCACAGGGATACACTGAAGCTTTCTTT
j_call: TRBJ1-2; v_call: TRBV6-1; clone_size: .; d_call: TRBD1; cdr3_aa: CASSEAFSGAGGSGYTF; cdr3_nt: TGTGCCAGCAGTGAAGCCTTCTCCGGGGCAGGGGGCTCTGGCTACACCTTC
j_call: TRBJ2-1; v_call: TRBV19; clone_size: .; d_call: TRBD2; cdr3_aa: CASEKSLAGGDNEQFF; cdr3_nt: TGTGCCAGCGAAAAGTCACTAGCGGGGGGGGACAATGAGCAGTTCTTC
j_call: TRBJ1-5; v_call: TRBV29-1; clone_size: .; d_call: TRBD1; cdr3_aa: CSVGDSLNQPQHF; cdr3_nt: TGCAGCGTTGGGGACAGCCTCAATCAGCCCCAGCATTTT
j_call: TRBJ1-1; v_call: TRBV7-8; clone_size: once; d_call: TRBD1; cdr3_aa: CASSSRGVGGTEAFF; cdr3_nt: TGTGCCAGCAGCTCCAGGGGGGTAGGAGGAACTGAAGCTTTCTTT
j_call: TRBJ2-7; v_call: TRBV3-1/TRBV3-2; clone_size: .; d_call: .; cdr3_aa: CASSQEVGASQYF; cdr3_nt: TGTGCCAGCAGCCAAGAGGTAGGGGCCTCACAGTACTTC
j_call: TRBJ2-1; v_call: TRBV19; clone_size: .; d_call: .; cdr3_aa: CASNGLTMSGYNEQFF; cdr3_nt: TGTGCCAGTAACGGACTAACGATGTCGGGGTACAATGAGCAGTTCTTC
j_call: TRBJ1-5; v_call: TRBV4-1; clone_size: .; d_call: .; cdr3_aa: CASSDTSGSRFNQPQHF; cdr3_nt: TGCGCCAGCAGCGACACATCCGGATCTCGGTTCAATCAGCCCCAGCATTTT
j_call: TRBJ1-2; v_call: TRBV5-3; clone_size: .; d_call: .; cdr3_aa: CARSSQESGGYTF; cdr3_nt: TGTGCCAGAAGCTCGCAGGAAAGTGGCGGCTACACCTTC
j_call: TRBJ2-2; v_call: TRBV28; clone_size: .; d_call: TRBD2; cdr3_aa: CASSSGRANTGELFF; cdr3_nt: TGTGCCAGCAGTAGCGGGAGGGCGAACACCGGGGAGCTGTTTTTT
j_call: TRBJ2-1; v_call: TRBV7-9; clone_size: .; d_call: .; cdr3_aa: CASSLAQGRAYSYNEQFF; cdr3_nt: TGTGCCAGCAGCTTAGCGCAGGGCAGGGCCTACTCCTACAATGAGCAGTTCTTC